A single sample gave rise to the 21 T cell receptor beta chains below, sequenced in a study of liver allograft versus peripheral blood T cells. Looking at the study overall: Transplanted-liver and recipient peripheral blood T cell receptor repertoires were compared.

TCRdb fed the reads into MiXCR, producing one record per CDR3 protein. Of approximately 6,400 distinct CDR3 sequences in the sample, roughly a sixth were seen once. These receptors were collected from a human patient who had a liver transplant. Some of the T cells might come from the graft donor.

The V call is TRBV5-4, the J call TRBJ2-3, with TRBD2 matching 8 bases. Per the germline V gene, CDR1 is SGHNT and CDR2 is YYREEE (reference sequence). V was clipped by 4 bases and J by 6 bases; unmatched bases: 13. CDR3 length: 16 residues. The CDR3 loop reads CASSPYVLPGGDTQYF. CDR3 DNA sequence: TGTGCCAGCAGCCCGTACGTGCTTCCGGGGGGGGATACGCAGTATTTT.

In its sample, this clonotype ranks as medium-sized. The genes are TRBV27 and TRBJ2-1; D is unclear. CDR1 MNHEY and CDR2 SMNVEV come from the germline V gene (reference sequence). CDR3 length: 13 amino acids. V was trimmed by 4 bases and J by 0 bases, leaving 4 bases between them. CDR3 nucleotide sequence: TGTGCCAGCAGTTCCGGCTCCTACAATGAGCAGTTCTTC. Amino acids: CASSSGSYNEQFF.

This clonotype has only a few counts. V usage is TRBV5-4 and J usage is TRBJ1-1; no clear D. The V gene's germline CDR1 is SGHNT and CDR2 YYREEE (reference sequence). CDR3 length: 13 residues. V lost 4 bases and J 3 bases, leaving 10 bases between the germline ends. The CDR3 is CASSPRLDTEAFF. The CDR3 DNA follows: TGTGCCAGCAGCCCCCGGTTGGACACTGAAGCTTTCTTT.

This rearrangement joins TRBV12-3 or TRBV12-4 to TRBJ1-6, with a tentative D call TRBD1 (6 bases). The CDR3 covers 16 residues. Deletions cut 3 bases from V and 3 bases from J, with 12 bases between. The CDR3 here is CASSFGGAYYNSPLHF. In DNA form, the CDR3 reads TGTGCCAGCAGTTTCGGGGGGGCGTACTATAATTCACCCCTCCACTTT.

This clonotype ranks as medium-sized. The chain joins TRBV19 to TRBJ1-4; 10 bases fit TRBD1. The germline CDR1 and CDR2 sequences are LNHDA and SQIVND (reference sequence). Losses at the gene ends were 4 bases for V and 3 bases for J; bases not matched to a gene: 11. This CDR3 has 18 amino acids. CDR3 loop: CASSTLTPGQGANEKLFF. Written as DNA, the CDR3 is TGTGCCAGTAGTACCCTTACGCCAGGACAGGGGGCTAATGAAAAACTGTTTTTT.

The chain joins TRBV3-1 to TRBJ2-5; D gene uncertain. The germline gives CDR1 LGHDT, CDR2 YNNKEL (reference sequence). The CDR3 has 16 amino acids. V was trimmed by 0 bases and J by 1 base, leaving 12 bases between them. The CDR3 here is CASSQEVTLTQETQYF. Written as DNA, the CDR3 is TGTGCCAGCAGCCAAGAAGTCACTCTAACCCAAGAGACCCAGTACTTC.

This sequence joins TRBV30 and TRBJ1-3; no reliable D call. The CDR3 spans 14 residues. V was cut by 1 base and J by 0 bases, with 7 bases left in between. Germline loops: CDR1 GTSNPN, CDR2 SVGIG (reference sequence). The CDR3 nucleotides are TGTGCCTGGAGTGGACTGCACTCTGGAAACACCATATATTTT. It encodes CAWSGLHSGNTIYF.

V gene TRBV27 combines with J gene TRBJ2-3; 12 positions agree with TRBD2. Germline loops: CDR1 MNHEY, CDR2 SMNVEV (reference sequence). The CDR3 runs to 15 residues. V shed 6 bases, J shed 2 bases, and the junction held 3 bases outside the gene matches. The DNA of the CDR3 is TGTGCCAGCAGCCGGACTAGCGGGGCCACAGATACGCAGTATTTT. It yields the protein CASSRTSGATDTQYF.

This clonotype is labeled medium-sized. This chain connects TRBV13 to TRBJ2-7; maybe TRBD1 (5 bases). CDR1 and CDR2 (germline): PRHDT, FYEKMQ (reference sequence). The CDR3 consists of 14 residues. V was trimmed by 3 bases and J by 2 bases, leaving 11 bases between them. Here the CDR3 DNA reads TGTGCCAGCAGCTTCGCAGGGTCGCCCTACGAGCAGTACTTC. It codes for CASSFAGSPYEQYF.

Ten or more counts support this clonotype. The chain combines TRBV7-2 with TRBJ2-7, with TRBD2 matching over 10 bases. This CDR3 has 15 residues. CDR1 and CDR2 from the germline V gene are SGHTA and FQGNSA. V shed 2 bases, J shed 4 bases, and the junction held 5 bases outside the gene matches. This chain's CDR3 is CASSLLAGARYEQYF. CDR3 nucleotides: TGTGCCAGCAGCTTACTAGCGGGGGCGAGGTACGAGCAGTACTTC.

V is TRBV27 and J is TRBJ2-7; tentatively, D is TRBD1 (6 bases). The germline V gene has CDR1 MNHEY and CDR2 SMNVEV (reference sequence). The ends were cut back, 4 bases at V and 4 bases at J, with 23 bases in the middle. This CDR3 spans 17 amino acids. CDR3 protein: CASSSHRVDRPVYEQYF. CDR3 coding DNA: TGTGCCAGCAGTTCCCACAGGGTCGACCGCCCTGTTTACGAGCAGTACTTC.

This clonotype was seen a handful of times. The CDR3 here is CASSLRDGAYEQYF. CDR3 DNA: TGTGCCAGTAGTCTCCGGGACGGAGCCTACGAGCAGTACTTC. V usage is TRBV19 and J usage is TRBJ2-7; D possibly uses TRBD1 or TRBD2 (5 bases each). In germline, CDR1 is LNHDA, CDR2 SQIVND (reference sequence). The CDR3 totals 14 residues. V lost 5 bases, J lost 2 bases, and 13 bases lay in between.

This clonotype appeared a few times. V usage is TRBV28 and J usage is TRBJ2-1; D is ambiguous. The CDR3 sequence is 13 residues long. Germline CDR1 and CDR2: MDHEN and SYDVKM. Trimming shortened V by 3 bases and J by 6 bases, and 9 bases separated the two germline ends. CDR3 sequence (DNA): TGTGCCAGCAGTTTTAATGGGTTCAATGAGCAGTTCTTC. It specifies CASSFNGFNEQFF.

This clonotype was found many times. This sequence joins TRBV10-3 and TRBJ1-5; D is undetermined. Germline loops: CDR1 ENHRY, CDR2 SYGVKD. The CDR3 has 15 amino acids. Trimming stripped 4 bases from V and 0 bases from J, with 10 bases between. CDR3 sequence (DNA): TGTGCCATCAGTGTGGCTGGAAATAGCAATCAGCCCCAGCATTTT. It yields the protein CAISVAGNSNQPQHF.

The V and J genes are TRBV11-2 and TRBJ2-1; a possible D gene is TRBD1 (5 bases). Germline CDR1 SGHAT, CDR2 FQNNGV. V shed 2 bases and J shed 5 bases, with 16 bases lying between them. CDR3 length: 16 amino acids. The CDR3: CASSLPPRQLDNEQFF. CDR3 bases: TGTGCCAGCAGCTTACCCCCCCGACAGTTAGACAATGAGCAGTTCTTC.

This clonotype came up a few times. The chain couples TRBV12-3 or TRBV12-4 to TRBJ2-3; D is uncertain. Trimming removed 5 bases from V and 2 bases from J, with 5 bases in between. This CDR3 comprises 12 residues. The CDR3 DNA follows: TGTGCCAGCAGTATAGTCACAGATACGCAGTATTTT. This codes for CASSIVTDTQYF.

This clonotype was observed at least ten times. This chain joins TRBV19 and TRBJ2-7; 7 nucleotides line up with TRBD1. J was trimmed by 3 bases and V by 6 bases; bases with no gene match: 11. Germline CDR1 LNHDA, CDR2 SQIVND (reference sequence). The length of the CDR3 is 15 residues. CDR3 region: CASSVGAGGYYEQYF. CDR3 coding DNA: TGTGCCAGTAGCGTAGGGGCAGGGGGATACTACGAGCAGTACTTC. The entire variable domain, with the rest obtained from reference TRBV19 and TRBJ2-7, is as follows: DGGITQSPKYLFRKEGQNVTLSCEQNLNHDAMYWYRQDPGQGLRLIYYSQIVNDFQKGDIAEGYSVSREKKESFPLTVTSAQKNPTAFYLCASSVGAGGYYEQYFGPGTRLTVT.

This clonotype is judged medium-sized. The chain is built from TRBV28 and TRBJ1-2, with D uncertain. CDR3 length: 12 residues. Germline CDR1 is MDHEN and CDR2 is SYDVKM. Trimming removed 6 bases from V and 5 bases from J, with 10 bases in between. CDR3 residues: CASSPGGYGYTF. The DNA for the CDR3 is TGTGCCAGCAGCCCTGGCGGGTATGGCTACACCTTC.

In its sample, this clonotype was seen a few times. The chain carries TRBV5-4 and TRBJ1-1; D ambiguous. The germline V gene encodes CDR1 SGHNT and CDR2 YYREEE (reference sequence). V lost 1 base to trimming and J lost 4 bases, with 11 bases between them. CDR3 size: 14 residues. The CDR3 loop reads CASSLRASGTEAFF. CDR3 DNA sequence: TGTGCCAGCAGCTTGAGGGCTAGTGGCACTGAAGCTTTCTTT.

The CDR3 sequence: CASSEFVGSNTEAFF. Written as DNA, the CDR3 is TGTGCCAGCAGTGAATTTGTCGGTTCGAACACTGAAGCTTTCTTT. The rearrangement links TRBV25-1 to TRBJ1-1; D gene unclear. Germline CDR1 MGHDK, CDR2 SYGVNS. Trimming removed 1 base at V and 1 base at J, with 10 bases between. The CDR3 spans 15 residues.

The chain employs TRBV5-6 and TRBJ2-7; possible D gene TRBD1, 5 bases. Germline CDR1 SGHDT, CDR2 YYEEEE. Trimming shortened V by 2 bases and J by 1 base, and 19 bases separated the two germline ends. This CDR3 is 17 amino acids long. In DNA form, the CDR3 reads TGTGCCAGCAGCTTACTCCCTCTGGACGCAGGGTCCTACGAGCAGTACTTC. It encodes CASSLLPLDAGSYEQYF.